The rows below give T cell receptor beta chains drawn from one sample of a study of a mutant IDH1 vaccine in newly diagnosed glioma. The table came from immunoSEQ multiplex PCR; TCRdb's copy has only in-frame clones and leaves some out. The sample includes fewer than 100,000 clones, over 85% seen only once; the top ten take roughly 0.54%. This specimen consisted of PBMCs, obtained from a glioma patient treated with radiotherapy, temozolomide or both. Every receptor here comes from a woman between 45 and 60 years old with glioma. The CDR3 runs from the conserved cysteine through the conserved F or W. The D gene is left open where the match is weak. Where a row states a size, it is once, few, many or the class of an expanded clone; other rows omit it.

V gene: TRBV7-3; clone size: -; D gene: -; J gene: TRBJ2-5; CDR3 DNA: TGTGCCAGCAGCCCGACTAGAGAAGAGACCCAGTACTTC; CDR3 protein: CASSPTREETQYF
V gene: TRBV27; clone size: -; D gene: -; J gene: TRBJ2-5; CDR3 DNA: TGTGCCAGCAGTTTCGACAGCTACCAAGAGACCCAGTACTTC; CDR3 protein: CASSFDSYQETQYF
V gene: TRBV4-2; clone size: few; D gene: -; J gene: TRBJ2-5; CDR3 DNA: TGTGCCAGCAGCCAAGAGCCCTCCGGGGTCCAAGAGACCCAGTACTTC; CDR3 protein: CASSQEPSGVQETQYF
V gene: TRBV28; clone size: -; D gene: -; J gene: TRBJ2-7; CDR3 DNA: TGTGCCAGCAGTTTACAAGGAGGCGAGCAGTACTTC; CDR3 protein: CASSLQGGEQYF
V gene: TRBV4-1; clone size: -; D gene: TRBD1; J gene: TRBJ1-5; CDR3 DNA: TGCGCCAGCAGCCAAGTCCCCCTGACAGGGGGCGAGCAGCCCCAGCATTTT; CDR3 protein: CASSQVPLTGGEQPQHF
V gene: TRBV28; clone size: once; D gene: TRBD1; J gene: TRBJ2-7; CDR3 DNA: TGTGCCAGCTCTACGGGACAGGTCTCCTACGAGCAGTACTTC; CDR3 protein: CASSTGQVSYEQYF
V gene: TRBV6-6; clone size: -; D gene: -; J gene: TRBJ2-6; CDR3 DNA: TGTGCCAGCAGTTTGGACCACTCTGGGGCCAACGTCCTGACTTTC; CDR3 protein: CASSLDHSGANVLTF
V gene: TRBV4-1; clone size: -; D gene: TRBD2; J gene: TRBJ2-1; CDR3 DNA: TGCGCCAGCAGCCAAGCGCAAGGGGGGGCTAGCGGGAGGAACAAATACAATGAGCAGTTCTTC; CDR3 protein: CASSQAQGGASGRNKYNEQFF
V gene: TRBV9; clone size: -; D gene: -; J gene: TRBJ2-1; CDR3 DNA: TGTGCCAGCAGTGGGAGCGGGGACACTAGGTACAATGAGCAGTTCTTC; CDR3 protein: CASSGSGDTRYNEQFF
V gene: TRBV7-2; clone size: -; D gene: -; J gene: TRBJ1-1; CDR3 DNA: TGTGCCAGCAGCTTCGAGGGATTAGCGGGTGAAGCTTTCTTT; CDR3 protein: CASSFEGLAGEAFF
V gene: TRBV6-1; clone size: once; D gene: -; J gene: TRBJ1-5; CDR3 DNA: TGTGCCAGCAGTGAGGAGGGGTGGGCAAATCAGCCCCAGCATTTT; CDR3 protein: CASSEEGWANQPQHF
V gene: TRBV28; clone size: -; D gene: -; J gene: TRBJ1-4; CDR3 DNA: TGTGCCAGCAGTTTCGAGTTTTTTAATGAAAAACTGTTTTTT; CDR3 protein: CASSFEFFNEKLFF
V gene: TRBV10-2; clone size: -; D gene: TRBD2; J gene: TRBJ2-1; CDR3 DNA: TGCGCCAGCACGAGTCGCCTAGCGGAATACAATGAGCAGTTCTTC; CDR3 protein: CASTSRLAEYNEQFF
V gene: TRBV10-3; clone size: -; D gene: -; J gene: TRBJ2-3; CDR3 DNA: TGTGCCATCAGTGGCAGATTTCCTAGCACAGATACGCAGTATTTT; CDR3 protein: CAISGRFPSTDTQYF
V gene: TRBV15; clone size: -; D gene: -; J gene: TRBJ1-3; CDR3 DNA: TGTGCCACCAGCAGCGGTCAGGGGGGAAACACCATATATTTT; CDR3 protein: CATSSGQGGNTIYF
V gene: TRBV5-3; clone size: medium-sized; D gene: -; J gene: TRBJ2-2; CDR3 DNA: TGTGCCAGAAGCTTGGGACAAAACACCGGGGAGCTGTTTTTT; CDR3 protein: CARSLGQNTGELFF
V gene: TRBV5-1; clone size: once; D gene: TRBD2; J gene: TRBJ2-5; CDR3 DNA: TGCGCCAGCAGCAAGGGACTAGCTCAAGAGACCCAGTACTTC; CDR3 protein: CASSKGLAQETQYF
V gene: TRBV9; clone size: -; D gene: -; J gene: TRBJ1-2; CDR3 DNA: TGTGCCAGCAGCGTAGCTACGGGGGGCGCAGACTATGGCTACACCTTC; CDR3 protein: CASSVATGGADYGYTF
V gene: TRBV7-3; clone size: -; D gene: -; J gene: TRBJ1-2; CDR3 DNA: TGTGCCAGCAGCTTAGAGGGTAGCGCGGGCTACACCTTC; CDR3 protein: CASSLEGSAGYTF
V gene: TRBV9; clone size: once; D gene: TRBD1; J gene: TRBJ2-2; CDR3 DNA: TGTGCCAGCAGCGTAACTGGGCAGGGGGCGACCGGGGAGCTGTTTTTT; CDR3 protein: CASSVTGQGATGELFF
V gene: TRBV5-1; clone size: -; D gene: TRBD1; J gene: TRBJ2-5; CDR3 DNA: TGCGCCAGCAGCTTTCCCGACAGGGCCGGTAGTACCCAGTACTTC; CDR3 protein: CASSFPDRAGSTQYF
V gene: TRBV6-5; clone size: -; D gene: -; J gene: TRBJ2-1; CDR3 DNA: TGTGCCAGCGGGGCGCGACACAGCTCCTACAATGAGCAGTTCTTC; CDR3 protein: CASGARHSSYNEQFF